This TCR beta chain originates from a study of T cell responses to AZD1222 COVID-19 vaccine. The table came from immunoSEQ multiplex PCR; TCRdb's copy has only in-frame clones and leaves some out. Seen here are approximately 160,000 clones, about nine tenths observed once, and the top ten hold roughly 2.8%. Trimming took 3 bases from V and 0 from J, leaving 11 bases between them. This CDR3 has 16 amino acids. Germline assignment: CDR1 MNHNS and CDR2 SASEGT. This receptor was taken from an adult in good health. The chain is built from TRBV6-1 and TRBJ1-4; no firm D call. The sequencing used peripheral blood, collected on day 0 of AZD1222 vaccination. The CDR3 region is CASSDRRGATNEKLFF. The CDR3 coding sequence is TGTGCCAGCAGTGACCGGAGAGGTGCAACTAATGAAAAACTGTTTTTT.